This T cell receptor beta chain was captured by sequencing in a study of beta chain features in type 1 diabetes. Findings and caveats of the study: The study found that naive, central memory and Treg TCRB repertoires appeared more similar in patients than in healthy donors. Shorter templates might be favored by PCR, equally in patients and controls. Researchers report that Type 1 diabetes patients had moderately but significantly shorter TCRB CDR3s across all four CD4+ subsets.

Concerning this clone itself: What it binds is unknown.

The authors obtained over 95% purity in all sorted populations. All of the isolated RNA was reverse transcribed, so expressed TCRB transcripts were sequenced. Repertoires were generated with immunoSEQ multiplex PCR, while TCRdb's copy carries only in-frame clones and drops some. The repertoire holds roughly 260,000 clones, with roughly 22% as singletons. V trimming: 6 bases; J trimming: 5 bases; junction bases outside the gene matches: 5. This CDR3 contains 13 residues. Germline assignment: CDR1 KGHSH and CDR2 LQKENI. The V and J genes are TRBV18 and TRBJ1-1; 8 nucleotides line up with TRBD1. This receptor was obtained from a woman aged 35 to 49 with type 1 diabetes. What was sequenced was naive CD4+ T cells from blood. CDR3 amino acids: CASSLDRETEAFF. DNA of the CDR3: TGTGCCAGCTCCCTGGACAGGGAGACTGAAGCTTTCTTT.